The next 10 T cell receptor beta chains were all read from a single sample in a study of blood T cell repertoires in COVID-19. Assay: immunoSEQ multiplex PCR; the TCRdb copy retains only in-frame clones and omits some. The sample shows approximately 250,000 clones, 86% of them seen only once. Input material: peripheral blood. The source of these receptors is a woman of 80 years or more with COVID-19, enrolled during active disease.

The chain recombines TRBV29-1 with TRBJ2-3; 12 bases are shared with TRBD2. Germline values: CDR1 SQVTM, CDR2 ANQGSEA. The CDR3 extends over 15 amino acids. The ends lost 6 bases at V and 6 bases at J; junction bases unmatched: 10. The CDR3: CSVPGLAGSWDTQYF. The CDR3 DNA follows: TGCAGCGTCCCTGGACTAGCGGGGAGTTGGGATACGCAGTATTTT.

The chain carries TRBV18 and TRBJ2-7, with D perhaps matching TRBD1 (5 bases). Trimming pared 3 bases from V and 1 base from J, leaving 13 bases between. The CDR3 length is 15 residues. Germline CDR1 reads KGHSH; CDR2 reads LQKENI. As DNA, the CDR3 is TGTGCCAGCTCACCTGGCAGGACAAATTCCTACGAGCAGTACGTC. Translation gives CASSPGRTNSYEQYV.

This clone has more than one count but fewer than ten. The V gene is TRBV28, the J gene TRBJ1-5; tentative D call: TRBD1 (5 bases). This CDR3 has 16 residues. The germline V gene encodes CDR1 MDHEN and CDR2 SYDVKM. Trimming stripped 4 bases from V and 0 bases from J, with 13 bases between. The CDR3 nucleotides are TGTGCCAGCAGTTACCCCGGGGGGAATAGCAATCAGCCCCAGCATTTT. Its protein product is CASSYPGGNSNQPQHF.

The V and J genes are TRBV6-5 and TRBJ2-1; TRBD1 aligns across 7 bases. Germline CDR1 and CDR2: MNHEY and SVGAGI. V was pared by 5 bases and J by 7 bases, with 11 bases of the junction left unmatched. The CDR3 has 15 residues. CDR3 sequence (DNA): TGTGCCAGCAGTCTGGGACAGCTGCTTTGGAATGAGCAGTTCTTC. Its translation: CASSLGQLLWNEQFF.

This clone came up a few times. The rearrangement joins TRBV7-8 to TRBJ2-5, with D possibly matching TRBD2 (6 bases). V lost 5 bases, J lost 1 base, and 20 bases lay in between. This CDR3 has 17 amino acids. Germline CDR1 reads SGHVS; CDR2 reads FQNEAQ. CDR3 sequence: CASSPPVAGNLQETQYF. Here the CDR3 DNA reads TGTGCCAGCAGCCCCCCTGTGGCGGGGAACCTCCAAGAGACCCAGTACTTC.

V usage is TRBV5-1 and J usage is TRBJ1-3; weak D call: TRBD1 (6 bases). The CDR3 is 14 amino acids. CDR1 is SGHRS and CDR2 is YFSETQ in the germline V gene. Deletions cut 0 bases from V and 9 bases from J, with 13 bases between. The chain's CDR3 is CASSLEEAGATIYF. CDR3 nucleotides: TGCGCCAGCAGCTTGGAGGAAGCGGGGGCCACCATATATTTT.

The chain has TRBV21-1 and TRBJ2-2; no check of the table's D call, TRBD2, against the DNA was made. TRBV21-1 is labeled a pseudogene. The CDR3 is 18 residues long. CDR3 residues: CASSKEGAGGRNTGELFF. CDR3 DNA: TGTGCCAGCAGCAAAGAAGGAGCGGGGGGCCGGAACACCGGGGAGCTGTTTTTT.

The CDR3 reads CASSSTSGGTYEQYF. CDR3 nucleotide sequence: TGTGCCAGCAGCTCCACTAGCGGGGGAACCTACGAGCAGTACTTC. The chain combines TRBV7-8 with TRBJ2-7, with 11 bases lining up with TRBD2. J lost 2 bases, V lost 4 bases, and 4 bases had no gene match. The CDR3 totals 15 residues. Germline V gene data show CDR1 as SGHVS and CDR2 as FQNEAQ.

The chain is built from TRBV5-6 and TRBJ2-5; D unclear. The germline V and J ends were trimmed by 1 base and 2 bases, with 9 bases remaining between them. There are 14 residues in the CDR3. The germline gives CDR1 SGHDT, CDR2 YYEEEE. CDR3 DNA: TGTGCCAGCAGCTTGCTGGGCCCACAAGAGACCCAGTACTTC. This translates into CASSLLGPQETQYF.

This rearrangement joins TRBV3-1 (or the pseudogene TRBV3-2) to TRBJ1-1; a weak D match, TRBD1 (5 bases). This CDR3 spans 15 amino acids. V was trimmed by 1 base and J by 5 bases, leaving 14 bases between them. Germline V lookup: CDR1 LGHDT, CDR2 YNNKEL (reference sequence). The CDR3 DNA reads TGTGCCAGCAGCCAAGGCTCCTTGGGGGGTACTGAAGCTTTCTTT. It codes for CASSQGSLGGTEAFF.